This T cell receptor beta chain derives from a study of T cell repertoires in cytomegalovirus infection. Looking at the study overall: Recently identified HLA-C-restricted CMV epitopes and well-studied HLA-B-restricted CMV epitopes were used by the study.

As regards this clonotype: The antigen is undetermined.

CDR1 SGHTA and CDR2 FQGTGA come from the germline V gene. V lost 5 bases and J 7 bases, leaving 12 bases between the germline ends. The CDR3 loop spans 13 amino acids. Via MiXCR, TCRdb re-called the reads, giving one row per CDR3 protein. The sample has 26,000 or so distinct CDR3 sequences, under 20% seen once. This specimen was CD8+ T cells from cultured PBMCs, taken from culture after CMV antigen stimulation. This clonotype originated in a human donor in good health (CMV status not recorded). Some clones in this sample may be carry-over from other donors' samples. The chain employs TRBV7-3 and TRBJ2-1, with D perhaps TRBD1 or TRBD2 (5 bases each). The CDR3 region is CASSRGTGNEQFF. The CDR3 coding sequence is TGTGCCAGCAGCCGAGGGACCGGGAATGAGCAGTTCTTC.